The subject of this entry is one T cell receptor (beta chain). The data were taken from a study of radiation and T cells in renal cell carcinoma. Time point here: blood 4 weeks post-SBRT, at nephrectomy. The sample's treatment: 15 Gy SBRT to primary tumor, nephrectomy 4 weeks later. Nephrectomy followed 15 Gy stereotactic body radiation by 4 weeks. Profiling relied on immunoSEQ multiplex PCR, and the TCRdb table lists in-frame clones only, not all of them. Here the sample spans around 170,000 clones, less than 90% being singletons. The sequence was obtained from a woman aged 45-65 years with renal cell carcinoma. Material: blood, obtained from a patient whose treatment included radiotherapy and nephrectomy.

In DNA, the CDR3 is TGTGCCAGCAGTGAAGGGGGGGACATTGAAGCTTTCTTT. Encoded protein: CASSEGGDIEAFF. This chain joins TRBV25-1 and TRBJ1-1; a possible D gene is TRBD1 (6 bases). This CDR3 contains 13 residues. V lost 2 bases, J lost 7 bases, and 11 bases lay in between. The germline V gene has CDR1 MGHDK and CDR2 SYGVNS.